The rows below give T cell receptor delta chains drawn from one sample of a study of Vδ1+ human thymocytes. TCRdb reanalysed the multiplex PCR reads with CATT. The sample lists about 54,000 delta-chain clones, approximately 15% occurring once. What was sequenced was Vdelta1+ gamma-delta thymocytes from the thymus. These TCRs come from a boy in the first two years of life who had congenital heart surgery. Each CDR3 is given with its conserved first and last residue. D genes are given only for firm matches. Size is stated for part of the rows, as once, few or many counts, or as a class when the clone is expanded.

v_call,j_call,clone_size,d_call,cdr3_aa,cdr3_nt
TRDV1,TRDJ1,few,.,CALGGFLLGETYTDKLIF,TGTGCTCTTGGGGGCTTCCTACTGGGGGAAACTTACACCGATAAACTCATCTTT
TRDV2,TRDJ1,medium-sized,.,CACDTLGVVCRYTDKLIF,TGTGCCTGTGACACCTTGGGTGTCGTGTGTCGGTACACCGATAAACTCATCTTT
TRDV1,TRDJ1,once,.,CALGVYSPYAHIADKLIF,TGTGCTCTTGGGGTCTATTCCCCGTACGCCCATATTGCCGATAAACTCATCTTT
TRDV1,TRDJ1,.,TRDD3,CALGDLSLGIRAYTDKLIF,TGTGCTCTTGGGGACCTTTCCCTGGGGATACGCGCGTACACCGATAAACTCATCTTT
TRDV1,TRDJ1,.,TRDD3,CALGERAGGYQYTDKLIF,TGTGCTCTTGGGGAACGAGCTGGGGGATACCAGTACACCGATAAACTCATCTTT
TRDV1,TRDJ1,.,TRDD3,CALGERLLYWGIHTDKLIF,TGTGCTCTTGGGGAACGCCTTCTCTACTGGGGGATACACACCGATAAACTCATCTTT
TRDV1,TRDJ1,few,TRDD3,CALGELFDDSIPLYWGMDTDKLIF,TGTGCTCTTGGGGAACTGTTTGACGACTCCATTCCTCTCTACTGGGGGATGGATACCGATAAACTCATCTTT
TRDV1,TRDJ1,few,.,CALGELQDLGLHHSWADKLIF,TGTGCTCTTGGGGAACTACAGGATCTTGGCCTTCACCACTCTTGGGCCGATAAACTCATCTTT
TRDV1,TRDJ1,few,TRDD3,CALGDLSNHTYWGILGKLIF,TGTGCTCTTGGGGATCTTTCGAACCACACATACTGGGGGATACTTGGTAAACTCATCTTT
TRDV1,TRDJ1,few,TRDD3,CALGVSSYILGDSPYTDKLIF,TGTGCTCTTGGGGTCTCTTCCTACATCCTGGGGGATAGCCCGTACACAGATAAACTCATCTTT
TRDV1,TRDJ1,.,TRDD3,CALGELRPYYCTGGYDYTDKLIF,TGTGCTCTTGGGGAACTCCGACCCTACTACTGTACTGGGGGATACGACTACACTGATAAACTCATCTTT
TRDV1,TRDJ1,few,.,CALGKGGQDYTDKLIF,TGTGCTCTTGGGAAAGGGGGTCAGGATTACACCGATAAACTCATCTTT
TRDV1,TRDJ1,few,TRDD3,CALGELPTVLGDPTRYTDKLIF,TGTGCTCTTGGGGAACTACCCACCGTACTGGGGGATCCAACACGGTACACCGATAAACTCATCTTT
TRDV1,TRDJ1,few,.,CALGDAMGGALKLIF,TGTGCTCTTGGGGACGCAATGGGGGGAGCCCTGAAACTCATCTTT
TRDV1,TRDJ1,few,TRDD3,CALGDVLGDTSGKLIF,TGTGCTCTTGGGGATGTACTGGGGGATACGAGCGGTAAACTCATCTTT
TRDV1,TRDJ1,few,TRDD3,CALGLLRPSPGSWGIRGTDKLIF,TGTGCTCTTGGGCTCTTGCGTCCTTCTCCTGGAAGCTGGGGGATACGAGGGACCGATAAACTCATCTTT
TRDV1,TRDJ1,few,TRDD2,CALGTRSRPSYLGEYTDKLIF,TGTGCTCTTGGGACCAGGTCAAGGCCTTCCTACTTGGGGGAGTACACCGATAAACTCATCTTT
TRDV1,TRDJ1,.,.,CALGELGPYPGTDKLIF,TGTGCTCTTGGGGAACTAGGGCCCTACCCTGGGACCGATAAACTCATCTTT
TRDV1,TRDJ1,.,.,CALGLPASDKLIF,TGTGCTCTTGGCCTCCCTGCCTCCGATAAACTCATCTTT
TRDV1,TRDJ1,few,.,CALGERSAGVVCLTDKLIF,TGTGCTCTTGGGGAACGGTCCGCGGGAGTAGTGTGTTTAACCGATAAACTCATCTTT
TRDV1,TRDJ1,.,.,CALGELLSGAPDKLIF,TGTGCTCTTGGGGAACTACTATCCGGGGCTCCCGATAAACTCATCTTT
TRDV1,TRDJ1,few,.,CALGEMPALGGTDKLIF,TGTGCTCTTGGGGAAATGCCTGCCCTTGGGGGCACCGATAAACTCATCTTT
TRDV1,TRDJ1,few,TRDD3,CALGSPGPKGWGIRGYTDKLIF,TGTGCCCTTGGGTCCCCAGGTCCTAAGGGGTGGGGGATACGGGGGTACACCGATAAACTCATCTTT
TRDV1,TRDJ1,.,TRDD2,CALGDRPSSPRGTDKLIF,TGTGCTCTTGGGGACCGACCTTCCTCCCCTCGGGGCACCGATAAACTCATCTTT
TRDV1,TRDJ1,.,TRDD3,CALGALLAILGDSDDKLIF,TGTGCTCTTGGAGCTCTCCTGGCAATACTGGGGGACTCGGACGATAAACTCATCTTT
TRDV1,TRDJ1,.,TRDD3,CALGELLPLGDANPYTDKLIF,TGTGCTCTTGGGGAACTACTTCCGCTGGGGGACGCGAACCCCTACACCGATAAACTCATCTTT
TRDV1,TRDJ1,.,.,CALGDHPYRRIHTDKLIF,TGTGCTCTTGGGGACCATCCCTACCGGCGGATACACACTGATAAACTCATCTTT
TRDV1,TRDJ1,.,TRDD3,CALGELLVLGPLGYTDKLIF,TGTGCTCTTGGGGAACTTCTTGTACTGGGGCCCCTCGGGTACACCGATAAACTCATCTTT
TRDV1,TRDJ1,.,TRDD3,CALGEATPLSLGDTWHTDKLIF,TGTGCTCTTGGGGAAGCTACTCCTCTCTCACTGGGGGATACGTGGCACACCGATAAACTCATCTTT
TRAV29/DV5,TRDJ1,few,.,CAVGLPKGWGIKLIF,TGTGCAGTAGGCCTTCCTAAGGGGTGGGGGATAAAACTCATCTTT
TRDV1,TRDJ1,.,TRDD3,CALGELTRYWGAPHYTDKLIF,TGTGCTCTTGGGGAATTAACTAGGTACTGGGGGGCCCCTCACTACACCGATAAACTCATCTTT
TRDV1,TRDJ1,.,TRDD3,CALGELRRGIDVRYTDKLIF,TGTGCTCTTGGGGAACTACGGAGGGGGATAGATGTGAGGTACACCGATAAACTCATCTTT
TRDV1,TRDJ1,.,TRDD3,CALGILSGGLGDYTDKLIF,TGTGCTCTTGGGATTCTTTCTGGAGGACTGGGGGATTACACCGATAAACTCATCTTT
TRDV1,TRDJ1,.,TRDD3,CALGELTYSMAGGYADKLIF,TGTGCTCTTGGGGAACTAACCTACTCTATGGCTGGGGGATACGCCGATAAACTCATCTTT
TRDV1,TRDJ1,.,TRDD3,CALGELLYWGIGTDKLIF,TGTGCTCTTGGGGAACTCCTGTACTGGGGGATAGGCACCGATAAACTCATCTTT